These 32 T cell receptor beta chains originate from one sample sequenced in a study of Graves' ophthalmopathy and Graves' hyperthyroidism. RNA transcripts provided the template for amplifying TCR beta CDR3 regions. RT-PCR in the first round used HTBI primers; a second-round multiplex PCR followed. TCRdb re-derived calls from the multiplex PCR reads in MiXCR, one entry per CDR3 protein. The sample yields about 380,000 distinct CDR3 sequences, roughly 14% seen once. Sequencing was done on a sample of peripheral blood. These receptors were collected from a woman between 18 and 30 years old with stable Graves' hyperthyroidism.

On this clonotype itself: This sequence may be a read error, since a much larger clone differs from it by one base. The rearrangement uses TRBV19 and TRBJ1-1; D uncertain. The germline V gene has CDR1 LNHDA and CDR2 SQIVND (reference sequence). CDR3 length: 12 residues. The V end was cut by 3 bases, the J end by 12 bases, with 14 bases between. CDR3 residues: CASSILGFETFF. The CDR3 DNA reads as TGTGCCAGTAGTATCTTGGGTTTTGAGACTTTCTTT.

The rearrangement links TRBV4-2 to TRBJ1-5, with TRBD1 as a possible D gene (5 bases). CDR1 LGHNA and CDR2 YNFKEQ come from the germline V gene. Trimming cost V 3 bases and J 8 bases, with 20 bases left between them. This CDR3 contains 16 residues. This CDR3 reads CASSHTPSRGRKPQHF. The CDR3 DNA is TGTGCCAGCAGCCATACGCCGTCCCGGGGGAGGAAGCCCCAGCATTTT.

In this sample, this clonotype turned up many times. The rearrangement uses TRBV2 and TRBJ1-5; D is undetermined. V lost 4 bases, J lost 3 bases, and 7 bases lay in between. The CDR3 consists of 13 residues. CDR1 and CDR2 from the germline V gene are SNHLY and FYNNEI. The CDR3 sequence is CASSVRPNQPQHF. In nucleotides, the CDR3 is TGTGCCAGCAGTGTGAGACCCAATCAGCCCCAGCATTTT.

The rearrangement joins TRBV7-3 to TRBJ1-3; 7 bases match TRBD1. V lost 4 bases to trimming and J lost 4 bases; unmatched junction nucleotides: 22. This CDR3 comprises 20 residues. The germline V gene has CDR1 SGHTA and CDR2 FQGTGA. The CDR3 DNA sequence: TGTGCCAGCAGCTCTAACCAGCCGACAGGGAAAGGTGTGTTGGGAAACACCATATATTTT. It is translated as CASSSNQPTGKGVLGNTIYF.

This clonotype was seen repeatedly, ten times or more. The chain employs TRBV28 and TRBJ1-1; D gene ambiguous. The V end lost 1 base, the J end lost 10 bases, and 10 bases lay between the germline ends. The CDR3 has 12 amino acids. CDR1 is MDHEN and CDR2 is SYDVKM in the germline V gene. DNA of the CDR3: TGTGCCAGCAGTTTATTCCCGGATGGAGCTTTCTTT. It is translated as CASSLFPDGAFF.

This chain connects TRBV5-1 to TRBJ1-1; TRBD1 might be the D (6 bases). This CDR3 contains 13 residues. Germline loops: CDR1 SGHRS, CDR2 YFSETQ. Deletions cut 4 bases from V and 10 bases from J, with 17 bases between. The CDR3 region is CASSQYTGMGAFF. In DNA, the CDR3 is TGCGCCAGCAGCCAATACACAGGGATGGGAGCTTTCTTT.

This clonotype was seen repeatedly, ten times or more. The chain has TRBV27 and TRBJ2-7; 7 nucleotides match TRBD1. Looked up from germline, CDR1 is MNHEY and CDR2 is SMNVEV (reference sequence). This CDR3 comprises 16 residues. Unmatched junction bases numbered 7, after V lost 2 bases and J lost 0 bases. The CDR3 spells CASSLDTGAFSYEQYF. The CDR3 DNA sequence: TGTGCCAGCAGTTTAGATACAGGGGCGTTCTCCTACGAGCAGTACTTC.

CDR3 nucleotides: TGCAGCGTTGATGATGGGGGAACAGGGTCTGCTTATGGCTACACCTTC. Residues: CSVDDGGTGSAYGYTF. The chain employs TRBV29-1 and TRBJ1-2, with D possibly matching TRBD1 (6 bases). This CDR3 spans 16 amino acids. V was clipped by 3 bases and J by 5 bases, with 22 bases between them. Germline CDR1 reads SQVTM; CDR2 reads ANQGSEA.

This CDR3 reads CASSELVPSYEQYF. The CDR3 DNA follows: TGTGCCAGCAGTGAGCTTGTCCCGTCCTACGAGCAGTACTTC. This chain connects TRBV6-1 to TRBJ2-7; D gene unclear. The germline V and J ends were trimmed by 3 bases and 1 base, with 10 bases remaining between them. The CDR3 contains 14 residues. Germline V gene sequence: CDR1 MNHNS, CDR2 SASEGT.

This clonotype was counted ten times or more. This chain uses TRBV29-1 with TRBJ2-5; perhaps TRBD2 as D (5 bases). Germline assignment: CDR1 SQVTM and CDR2 ANQGSEA. V was pared by 3 bases and J by 5 bases, with 16 bases between. The CDR3 is 14 amino acids. Here the CDR3 DNA reads TGCAGCGTTGATAGCTCTGGACTTGGTGAGACCCAGTACTTC. Encoded protein: CSVDSSGLGETQYF.

At least ten counts were recorded for this clonotype. The V gene is TRBV6-2 or TRBV6-3, the J gene TRBJ2-2; 7 bases agree with TRBD1. The CDR3 runs to 14 residues. V gave up 7 bases and J gave up 6 bases; unmatched junction bases: 8. From germline, CDR1 is MNHEY and CDR2 SVGEGT. The CDR3 loop reads CASTRPQGAGELFF. The CDR3 DNA reads TGTGCCAGCACTCGTCCCCAGGGGGCCGGGGAGCTGTTTTTT.

The chain employs TRBV9 and TRBJ2-6; a possible D gene is TRBD1 (5 bases). Deletions cut 4 bases from V and 0 bases from J, with 11 bases between. The CDR3 spans 16 residues. Germline CDR1 SGDLS, CDR2 YYNGEE. The CDR3 is CASSSRVTSGANVLTF. As DNA, the CDR3 is TGTGCCAGCAGCAGCAGGGTAACCTCTGGGGCCAACGTCCTGACTTTC.

J is TRBJ1-1 and V is TRBV6-2 or TRBV6-3; D gene unclear. Germline CDR1 and CDR2: MNHEY and SVGEGT. The length of the CDR3 is 18 residues. Trimming shortened V by 0 bases and J by 5 bases, and 22 bases separated the two germline ends. In DNA form, the CDR3 reads TGTGCCAGCAGTTACTCGACCCACGGGCCGTCCTGGAGGACTGAAGCTTTCTTT. This sequence encodes CASSYSTHGPSWRTEAFF.

This clonotype came up many times. The germline gene is not matched at one end of the junction; a read error may be the cause. This chain uses TRBV6-5 with TRBJ1-6; TRBD1 might be the D (6 bases). Germline assignment: CDR1 MNHEY and CDR2 SVGAGI. The CDR3 length is 13 residues. Written as DNA, the CDR3 is TGTGCCAGCAGTTACTCATTAGGGGGGCCGTTAAGTTTT. Encoded protein: CASSYSLGGPLSF.

This clonotype was seen only a few times. This chain joins TRBV12-3 or TRBV12-4 and TRBJ2-6; the D gene is possibly TRBD2 (6 bases). V lost 5 bases and J 0 bases, leaving 17 bases between the germline ends. The CDR3 runs 18 residues. CDR3 in amino acids: CASSPQVGGGSGANVLTF. The CDR3, as DNA: TGTGCCAGCAGTCCCCAAGTTGGGGGAGGCTCTGGGGCCAACGTCCTGACTTTC.

At least ten counts were recorded for this clonotype. The V gene is TRBV27, the J gene TRBJ1-2; a weak D match, TRBD1 (6 bases). CDR1 MNHEY and CDR2 SMNVEV come from the germline V gene (reference sequence). This CDR3 is 16 amino acids long. Trimming left V 3 bases short and J 0 bases short, with 14 bases between. This chain's CDR3 is CASSLIQDSTNYGYTF. The CDR3 coding sequence is TGTGCCAGCAGTTTGATCCAGGACAGCACTAACTATGGCTACACCTTC.

This clonotype has at least ten counts. This sequence joins TRBV2 and TRBJ2-5, with 12 bases lining up with TRBD2. The CDR3 covers 18 residues. V gave up 2 bases and J gave up 0 bases; unmatched junction bases: 7. Germline CDR1 SNHLY, CDR2 FYNNEI. CDR3 region: CASSELPLAGGHQETQYF. CDR3 nucleotide sequence: TGTGCCAGCAGTGAACTCCCGCTAGCGGGGGGGCACCAAGAGACCCAGTACTTC. Filled out from reference TRBV2 and TRBJ2-5, the complete variable domain reads EPEVTQTPSHQVTQMGQEVILRCVPISNHLYFYWYRQILGQKVEFLVSFYNNEISEKSEIFDDQFSVERPDGSNFTLKIRSTKLEDSAMYFCASSELPLAGGHQETQYFGPGTRLLVL.

At least ten counts were recorded for this clonotype. The chain carries TRBV5-4 and TRBJ2-5, with TRBD2 matching over 10 bases. The V gene's germline CDR1 is SGHNT and CDR2 YYREEE (reference sequence). V shed 4 bases and J 2 bases; nucleotides not matched to a gene: 8. The CDR3 contains 16 residues. In DNA form, the CDR3 reads TGTGCCAGCAGCGCTCCTAGCGGGGGCTTTCAAGAGACCCAGTACTTC. Amino acid sequence: CASSAPSGGFQETQYF.

V usage is TRBV7-9 and J usage is TRBJ2-7, with D possibly being TRBD1 (6 bases). Germline V CDR1 and CDR2: SEHNR, FQNEAQ (reference sequence). The CDR3 has 15 amino acids. The V and J ends lost 5 bases and 1 base respectively, with 15 bases between them. Here the CDR3 reads CASSLIGQQSYEQYF. The CDR3 nucleotides are TGTGCCAGCAGCCTTATAGGACAGCAGTCCTACGAGCAGTACTTC. Full variable domain (remainder filled in from reference TRBV7-9 and TRBJ2-7): DTGVSQNPRHKITKRGQNVTFRCDPISEHNRLYWYRQTLGQGPEFLTYFQNEAQLEKSRLLSDRFSAERPKGSFSTLEIQRTEQGDSAMYLCASSLIGQQSYEQYFGPGTRLTVT.

This clonotype was counted ten times or more. The rearrangement uses TRBV7-8 and TRBJ2-5; D not certain. V shed 1 base and J shed 1 base, with 13 bases lying between them. The CDR3 has 16 amino acids. Per the germline V gene, CDR1 is SGHVS and CDR2 is FQNEAQ. CDR3 region: CASSLGMTVVQETQYF. CDR3 in DNA: TGTGCCAGCAGCTTAGGCATGACGGTGGTCCAAGAGACCCAGTACTTC.

This clonotype was seen ten or more times. The chain combines TRBV5-1 with TRBJ1-6, with D unclear. V lost 2 bases and J 10 bases, leaving 13 bases between the germline ends. Germline loops: CDR1 SGHRS, CDR2 YFSETQ. CDR3 length: 14 amino acids. CDR3 protein: CASSLSRYGSPLHF. CDR3 nucleotides: TGCGCCAGCAGCTTAAGCAGGTACGGATCACCCCTCCACTTT.

The gene calls are TRBV20-1 and TRBJ2-7; tentative D call: TRBD2 (6 bases). V was pared by 0 bases and J by 2 bases, with 11 bases between. Per germline, CDR1 DFQATT and CDR2 SNEGSKA (reference sequence). The CDR3 is 14 residues long. In nucleotides, the CDR3 is TGCAGTGCTAGAGAAGCCGGGGGTGCCTACGAGCAGTACTTC. It yields the protein CSAREAGGAYEQYF.

This clonotype was seen repeatedly, ten times or more. V usage is TRBV2 and J usage is TRBJ1-1; 9 bases agree with TRBD1. This CDR3 is 14 amino acids long. Trimming cost V 7 bases and J 3 bases; bases outside gene matches: 6. Germline loops: CDR1 SNHLY, CDR2 FYNNEI. The CDR3: CASTGQGLDTEAFF. The CDR3 bases are TGTGCCAGCACCGGACAGGGGTTGGACACTGAAGCTTTCTTT.

The J gene is TRBJ1-1, the V gene TRBV11-1; a possible D gene is TRBD1 (5 bases). The V gene's germline CDR1 is SGHAT and CDR2 FQDESV (reference sequence). The ends were cut back, 3 bases at V and 2 bases at J, with 13 bases in the middle. This CDR3 region has 15 residues. The CDR3 DNA follows: TGTGCCAGCAGCTTTCTGGGGGGGACCAACACTGAAGCTTTCTTT. This sequence encodes CASSFLGGTNTEAFF.

This clonotype showed up many times. The rearrangement uses TRBV7-9 and TRBJ1-5; D remains ambiguous. The CDR3 runs to 15 residues. From germline, CDR1 is SEHNR and CDR2 FQNEAQ (reference sequence). V lost 1 base, J lost 1 base, and 8 bases lay in between. The CDR3 here is CASSLGVLSNQPQHF. The CDR3 DNA is TGTGCCAGCAGCTTAGGAGTACTGAGCAATCAGCCCCAGCATTTT.

This clonotype was seen at least ten times. The chain recombines TRBV6-5 with TRBJ1-2; TRBD1 might be the D (6 bases). The V end was cut by 4 bases, the J end by 6 bases, with 18 bases between. Germline V gene lookup returns CDR1 MNHEY and CDR2 SVGAGI. This CDR3 spans 15 amino acids. This CDR3 reads CASSFLGAGVNGYTF. The CDR3 nucleotides are TGTGCCAGCAGTTTTCTCGGGGCAGGGGTTAATGGCTACACCTTC.

This clonotype came up many times. The chain combines TRBV10-3 with TRBJ1-1, with D perhaps matching TRBD1 (5 bases). The CDR3 has 13 residues. Germline values: CDR1 ENHRY, CDR2 SYGVKD. V lost 4 bases and J 4 bases, leaving 10 bases between the germline ends. In DNA, the CDR3 is TGTGCCATCAGTGGTAAAGGGGTCACTGAAGCTTTCTTT. Translation: CAISGKGVTEAFF.

This clonotype has a count of ten or more. The J gene is TRBJ1-6, the V gene TRBV7-2, with 8 bases fitting TRBD1. Germline V gene sequence: CDR1 SGHTA, CDR2 FQGNSA. The trim removed 2 bases at V and 7 bases at J, leaving 4 bases unmatched. The CDR3 sequence is 15 residues long. In DNA, the CDR3 is TGTGCCAGCAGCTTAAGGGGACAGGACAATTCACCCCTCCACTTT. It specifies CASSLRGQDNSPLHF. Combining the CDR3 with reference TRBV7-2 and TRBJ1-6 gives the whole variable domain GAGVSQSPSNKVTEKGKDVELRCDPISGHTALYWYRQSLGQGLEFLIYFQGNSAPDKSGLPSDRFSAERTGGSVSTLTIQRTQQEDSAVYLCASSLRGQDNSPLHFGNGTRLTVT.

This clonotype was recorded many times. CDR3 bases: TGCAGTGCTAGAATAGCGGGGGAGTACGAGCAGTACTTC. Translation: CSARIAGEYEQYF. The chain has TRBV20-1 and TRBJ2-7; the match to TRBD2 covers 9 bases. Germline CDR1 reads DFQATT; CDR2 reads SNEGSKA (reference sequence). The CDR3 has 13 amino acids. With 2 bases clipped from V and 4 bases from J, the junction kept 3 bases outside the gene matches.

The chain couples TRBV28 to TRBJ2-7, with 7 bases lining up with TRBD1. The CDR3 extends over 14 amino acids. From germline, CDR1 is MDHEN and CDR2 SYDVKM. Trimming cost V 6 bases and J 3 bases; bases outside gene matches: 8. The CDR3 bases are TGTGCCAGCAGCGTTAGACAGGGCAACTACGAGCAGTACTTC. This encodes CASSVRQGNYEQYF.

This clonotype was seen repeatedly, ten times or more. The chain has TRBV7-3 and TRBJ2-6; D unresolved. Germline V gene sequence: CDR1 SGHTA, CDR2 FQGTGA. The CDR3 spans 15 residues. With 3 bases removed from V and 0 bases from J, the gap between germline ends came to 6 bases. The CDR3, as DNA: TGTGCCAGCAGCTTGTGGTCCTCTGGGGCCAACGTCCTGACTTTC. It encodes CASSLWSSGANVLTF.

This clonotype was seen at least ten times. The chain is built from TRBV12-3 or TRBV12-4 and TRBJ1-1, with D uncertain. The CDR3 has 13 residues. Trimming stripped 4 bases from V and 4 bases from J, with 10 bases between. Here the CDR3 reads CASSSLPSTEAFF. CDR3 coding DNA: TGTGCCAGCAGTTCCTTGCCGAGCACTGAAGCTTTCTTT.